This T cell receptor (beta chain) was captured in a study of shared clonotypes between healthy human individuals. Around 220 ng DNA, 30,000 or so T cell genomes, went into each sorted-subset replicate PCR. The assay was immunoSEQ multiplex PCR, and TCRdb's table has in-frame clones only and misses some. In the table there are about 1.1 million clones, around three quarters of which are singletons. CDR1 and CDR2 (germline): SGHTA, FQGNSA. J was trimmed by 2 bases and V by 4 bases; bases with no gene match: 6. The CDR3 consists of 16 residues. Researchers partitioned CD4+ cells into CD45RA+ naive and CD45RA-negative memory subsets.

This clonotype was sampled from a man between 18 and 29 years old in good health. Some clones in this sample may be carry-over from other donors' samples. Sequenced material: memory CD4+ T cells from PBMCs. The subset denotes: CD45RA-negative fraction. The V gene is TRBV7-2, the J gene TRBJ2-3; 10 bases are shared with TRBD2. This CDR3 is CASSSGLAEHTDTQYF. For the CDR3, the DNA is TGTGCCAGCAGCTCTGGACTAGCGGAACACACAGATACGCAGTATTTT.